This TCR beta chain was identified during a study of CD8+ T cells in alopecia areata. About the research overall: Tofacitinib administration to treated patients was oral, at 5 to 10 mg twice daily.

Investigators isolated RNA and reverse transcribed it into cDNA to act as the sequencing template. Some clones are missing from TCRdb's copy, which holds only in-frame ones; the method was immunoSEQ multiplex PCR. The sample has 180,000 or so clones, 50% to 75% seen once. V lost 4 bases to trimming and J lost 4 bases; unmatched junction nucleotides: 5. The CDR3 extends over 13 amino acids. Germline lookup yields CDR1 SQVTM and CDR2 ANQGSEA. Described treatment: oral pan-JAK inhibitor, 5-10 mg twice daily. Researchers gathered lesional scalp punch biopsies and peripheral blood from patients with alopecia areata.

The input for sequencing was CD4+ T cells sorted from blood, taken between weeks 55 and 70, from a patient treated with tofacitinib. This sequence originates from a human donor with alopecia areata. This chain links TRBV29-1 with TRBJ2-5; 8 bases map to TRBD2. CDR3: CSVVRTSRETQYF. As DNA, the CDR3 is TGCAGCGTTGTGCGGACTAGCAGAGAGACCCAGTACTTC. The entire variable domain, with the rest obtained from reference TRBV29-1 and TRBJ2-5, is as follows: SAVISQKPSRDICQRGTSLTIQCQVDSQVTMMFWYRQQPGQSLTLIATANQGSEATYESGFVIDKFPISRPNLTFSTLTVSNMSPEDSSIYLCSVVRTSRETQYFGPGTRLLVL.